Presented here are 20 T cell receptor beta chains from one specimen sequenced in a study of T cells in Graves' hyperthyroidism and ophthalmopathy. Amplified TCR beta CDR3 regions came from RNA transcripts. Carried out on the TCR CDR3, a first-round RT-PCR used the HTBI primer set. TCRdb re-called the multiplex PCR reads with MiXCR, one entry per CDR3 protein. In the table there are hundreds of thousands of distinct CDR3 sequences, roughly 37% of which are singletons. The source material was blood. Every receptor here comes from a young man with Graves' hyperthyroidism.

The chain joins TRBV19 to TRBJ1-5, with D unresolved. Per the germline V gene, CDR1 is LNHDA and CDR2 is SQIVND (reference sequence). V was pared by 2 bases and J by 3 bases, with 11 bases between. This CDR3 is 15 amino acids long. The CDR3 loop is CASSISSSYNQPQHF. CDR3 bases: TGTGCCAGTAGTATATCTTCCAGCTACAATCAGCCCCAGCATTTT.

This clonotype was found once. This chain uses TRBV29-1 with TRBJ1-2; 10 positions match TRBD1. Germline CDR1 reads SQVTM; CDR2 reads ANQGSEA. The V gene end was trimmed by 4 bases and the J gene end by 3 bases; junction bases not matched to a gene: 11. This CDR3 is 16 amino acids long. CDR3 loop: CSVVATGGLEDYGYTF. CDR3 nucleotides: TGCAGCGTTGTAGCGACAGGGGGCCTCGAGGACTATGGCTACACCTTC.

This clonotype was counted a few times. J is TRBJ1-4 and V is TRBV9; tentatively, D is TRBD1 (6 bases). Trimming cost V 4 bases and J 3 bases, with 10 bases left between them. The V gene's germline CDR1 is SGDLS and CDR2 YYNGEE. This CDR3 is built from 14 residues. In DNA, the CDR3 is TGTGCCAGCAGCCCAGGGGCTTCTAATGAAAAACTGTTTTTT. Encoded protein: CASSPGASNEKLFF.

This clonotype was seen ten or more times. The genes are TRBV2 and TRBJ1-5; D is unresolved. From germline, CDR1 is SNHLY and CDR2 FYNNEI. Trimming shortened V by 2 bases and J by 0 bases, and 5 bases separated the two germline ends. The CDR3 spans 14 residues. CDR3 in amino acids: CASSETYSNQPQHF. CDR3 coding DNA: TGTGCCAGCAGTGAAACTTATAGCAATCAGCCCCAGCATTTT.

As for this clonotype: The junction does not match germline at one end; this may be a read error. The CDR3 protein is CASRSGQGATEAFF. Here the CDR3 DNA reads TGCGCCAGCAGATCGGGACAGGGGGCAACTGAAGCTTTCTTT. V usage is TRBV7-9 and J usage is TRBJ1-1; 12 bases are a match to TRBD1. The CDR3 spans 14 residues. Germline-derived CDR1 and CDR2 are SEHNR and FQNEAQ (reference sequence).

This clonotype has at least ten counts. At one end the junction does not follow the germline gene, possibly because of a read error. The CDR3 here is CASSLAQETQYF. Here the CDR3 DNA reads TGTGCCAGCAGTTTAGCCCAAGAGACCCAGTACTTC. This chain links TRBV7-9 with TRBJ2-5; the D is unclear. The CDR3 runs 12 residues. Germline assignment: CDR1 SEHNR and CDR2 FQNEAQ (reference sequence).

The J gene is TRBJ1-1, the V gene TRBV29-1, with D tentatively TRBD1 (6 bases). Germline values: CDR1 SQVTM, CDR2 ANQGSEA. The CDR3 runs to 16 residues. V dropped 7 bases and J dropped 5 bases, with 26 bases sitting between them. CDR3 DNA sequence: TGCAGCGCCCAGGGGTCGGTACAGGGAGGAAGGACTGAAGCTTTCTTT. Translating gives CSAQGSVQGGRTEAFF.

CDR3 region: CSARSLYGDTEAFF. For the CDR3, the DNA is TGCAGTGCTAGGAGTCTTTACGGGGACACTGAAGCTTTCTTT. The V and J genes are TRBV20-1 and TRBJ1-1; no definite D call. In germline, CDR1 is DFQATT, CDR2 SNEGSKA (reference sequence). The length of the CDR3 is 14 residues. The V gene lost 3 bases and the J gene lost 3 bases, with 14 bases spanning the gap.

In the case of this clonotype: One base away lies a much larger clone, so this may be a sequencing read error. The missing conserved phenylalanine or tryptophan at the end of this CDR3 makes a read error likely. This chain links TRBV12-3 or TRBV12-4 with TRBJ1-2, with TRBD1 matching 8 bases. The CDR3 runs 14 residues. Unmatched junction bases numbered 10, after V lost 5 bases and J lost 8 bases. The CDR3 sequence: CASSGTGLGGGYTL. Here the CDR3 DNA reads TGTGCCAGCAGTGGGACAGGCCTGGGTGGCGGCTACACCCTC.

V and J are TRBV29-1 and TRBJ1-2, with D possibly matching TRBD1 (5 bases). The CDR3 sequence is 12 residues long. Germline CDR1 and CDR2: SQVTM and ANQGSEA. Trimming removed 4 bases at V and 6 bases at J, with 12 bases between. The CDR3, as DNA: TGCAGCGTTGGTCGAGGAGGGGATGGCTACACCTTC. Its translation: CSVGRGGDGYTF. Full variable domain (outside the CDR3, taken from reference TRBV29-1 and TRBJ1-2): SAVISQKPSRDICQRGTSLTIQCQVDSQVTMMFWYRQQPGQSLTLIATANQGSEATYESGFVIDKFPISRPNLTFSTLTVSNMSPEDSSIYLCSVGRGGDGYTFGSGTRLTVV.

The chain employs TRBV19 and TRBJ2-5, with D uncertain. The germline V gene has CDR1 LNHDA and CDR2 SQIVND (reference sequence). The CDR3 loop spans 14 amino acids. V was shortened by 8 bases and J by 4 bases, with 17 bases between the two germline ends. The CDR3 loop reads CASSKPLWGETQYF. CDR3 DNA: TGTGCCAGTTCAAAACCTCTCTGGGGAGAGACCCAGTACTTC.

This clonotype came up many times. The genes are TRBV2 and TRBJ2-5, with 10 bases that match TRBD2. The CDR3 covers 15 residues. J gave up 5 bases and V 6 bases, and 9 bases lay outside the gene matches. CDR1 and CDR2 (germline): SNHLY, FYNNEI. In DNA, the CDR3 is TGTGCCAGCAGACCTGGAGCGGGGGGGTGGGAGACCCAGTACTTC. It yields the protein CASRPGAGGWETQYF.

V gene TRBV20-1 combines with J gene TRBJ2-5; no definite D call. The V gene's germline CDR1 is DFQATT and CDR2 SNEGSKA (reference sequence). The V gene lost 4 bases and the J gene lost 5 bases, with 14 bases spanning the gap. The CDR3 extends over 13 amino acids. The CDR3 loop reads CSATDGPAETQYF. The CDR3 coding sequence is TGCAGTGCTACGGACGGTCCCGCGGAGACCCAGTACTTC.

This sequence joins TRBV5-1 and TRBJ1-1; TRBD1 aligns across 10 bases. Germline assignment: CDR1 SGHRS and CDR2 YFSETQ. V shed 2 bases and J 4 bases; nucleotides not matched to a gene: 11. The CDR3 contains 17 residues. The CDR3 loop reads CASSLGQGVDRSTEAFF. Here the CDR3 DNA reads TGCGCCAGCAGCTTAGGACAGGGGGTGGATCGGAGCACTGAAGCTTTCTTT. The variable domain in full, completed from reference TRBV5-1 and TRBJ1-1, reads KAGVTQTPRYLIKTRGQQVTLSCSPISGHRSVSWYQQTPGQGLQFLFEYFSETQRNKGNFPGRFSGRQFSNSRSEMNVSTLELGDSALYLCASSLGQGVDRSTEAFFGQGTRLTVV.

The genes are TRBV12-3 or TRBV12-4 and TRBJ1-2, with TRBD1 matching 7 bases. This CDR3 has 15 amino acids. With V trimmed by 7 bases and J by 8 bases, 16 bases remained unmatched. For the CDR3, the DNA is TGTGCCAGCACGAAAGGACAGGCGAACAGGGAGGGCTACACCTTC. It specifies CASTKGQANREGYTF.

In the case of this clonotype: This likely comes from a read error, as the CDR3 has no conserved phenylalanine or tryptophan at its end. V gene TRBV5-1 combines with J gene TRBJ1-2; 7 positions agree with TRBD1. CDR1 SGHRS and CDR2 YFSETQ come from the germline V gene. V was clipped by 0 bases and J by 6 bases; unmatched bases: 2. The CDR3 contains 13 residues. CDR3 protein: CASSLAGGDGYTV. The CDR3 DNA follows: TGCGCCAGCAGCTTGGCAGGGGGGGATGGCTACACCGTC.

This sequence joins TRBV20-1 and TRBJ2-1; D is undetermined. V lost 3 bases to trimming and J lost 3 bases, with 15 bases between them. CDR3 length: 15 amino acids. CDR1 and CDR2 from the germline V gene are DFQATT and SNEGSKA (reference sequence). The CDR3 is CSASSLAVHYNEQFF. The CDR3 region has the DNA TGCAGTGCTAGTAGTCTGGCAGTTCACTACAATGAGCAGTTCTTC.

This clonotype was recorded many times. This rearrangement joins TRBV29-1 to TRBJ1-6; D ambiguous. There are 13 residues in the CDR3. CDR1 is SQVTM, CDR2 ANQGSEA, per germline. Trimming took off 4 bases at V and 8 bases at J, with 12 bases between the two ends. The CDR3 spells CSVAVGEDSPLHF. CDR3 in DNA: TGCAGCGTTGCCGTGGGCGAGGATTCACCCCTCCACTTT.

This clonotype was counted many times. The J gene is TRBJ1-1, the V gene TRBV13; D possibly corresponds to TRBD1 (6 bases). The germline V gene encodes CDR1 PRHDT and CDR2 FYEKMQ (reference sequence). With 5 bases removed from V and 1 base from J, the gap between germline ends came to 11 bases. CDR3 length equals 14 residues. This CDR3 is CASSAQGPNTEAFF. As DNA, the CDR3 is TGTGCCAGCAGCGCACAGGGTCCGAACACTGAAGCTTTCTTT.

The chain uses TRBV12-3 or TRBV12-4 and TRBJ2-7; D gene ambiguous. CDR3 length: 13 residues. With 8 bases removed from V and 4 bases from J, the gap between germline ends came to 15 bases. The chain's CDR3 is CASSPPSMYEQYF. The CDR3 DNA is TGTGCCAGCTCACCACCGTCTATGTACGAGCAGTACTTC.